Sequencing of this T cell receptor (beta chain) was carried out in a study of blood T cell repertoires in COVID-19. Data came from immunoSEQ multiplex PCR; TCRdb stores just in-frame clones and leaves some out. The repertoire consists of under 250,000 clones, with 84% occurring once and the leading ten covering about 1.6%. The germline V and J ends were trimmed by 2 bases and 7 bases, with 8 bases remaining between them. The CDR3 is 12 residues long. CDR1 and CDR2 from the germline V gene are LNHNV and YYDKDF (reference sequence). This TCR was recovered from a woman aged 40 to 50 who had recovered from COVID-19. The sequenced sample was peripheral blood. V usage is TRBV15 and J usage is TRBJ1-2; TRBD1 might be the D (6 bases). The CDR3 nucleotides read TGTGCCACCAGCAGAAACAGGGCTGGCTACACCTTC. Translating it yields CATSRNRAGYTF.